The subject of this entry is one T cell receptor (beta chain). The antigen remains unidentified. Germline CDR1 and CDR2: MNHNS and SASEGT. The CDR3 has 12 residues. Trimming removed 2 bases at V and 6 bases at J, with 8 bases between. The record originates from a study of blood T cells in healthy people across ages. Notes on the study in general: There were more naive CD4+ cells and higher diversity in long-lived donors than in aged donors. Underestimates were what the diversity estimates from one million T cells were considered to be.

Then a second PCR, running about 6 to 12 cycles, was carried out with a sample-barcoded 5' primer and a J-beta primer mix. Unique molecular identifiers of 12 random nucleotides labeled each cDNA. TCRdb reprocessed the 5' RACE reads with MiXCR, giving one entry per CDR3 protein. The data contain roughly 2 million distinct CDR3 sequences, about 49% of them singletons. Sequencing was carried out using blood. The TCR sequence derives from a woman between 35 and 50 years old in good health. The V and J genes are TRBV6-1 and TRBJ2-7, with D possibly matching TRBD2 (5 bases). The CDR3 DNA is TGTGCCAGCAGTGAATACCGGGGCGAGCAGTACTTC. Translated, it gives CASSEYRGEQYF.